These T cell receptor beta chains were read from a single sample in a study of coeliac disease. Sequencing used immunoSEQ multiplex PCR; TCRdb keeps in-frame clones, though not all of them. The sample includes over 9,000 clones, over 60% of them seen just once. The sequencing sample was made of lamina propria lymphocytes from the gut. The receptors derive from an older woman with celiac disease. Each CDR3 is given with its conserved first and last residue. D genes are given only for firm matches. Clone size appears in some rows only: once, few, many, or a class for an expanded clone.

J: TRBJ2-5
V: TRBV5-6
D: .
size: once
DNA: TGTGCCAGCAGCTTGACTGGACACGAGCAAGAGACCCAGTACTTC
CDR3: CASSLTGHEQETQYF

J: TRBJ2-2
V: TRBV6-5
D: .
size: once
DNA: TGTGCCAGCAGTTACTCGTTGGCCATTCATACCGGGGAGCTGTTTTTT
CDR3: CASSYSLAIHTGELFF

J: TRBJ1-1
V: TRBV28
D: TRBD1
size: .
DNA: TGTGCCAGCAGTTTAGGGACAGTCACTGAAGCTTTCTTT
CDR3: CASSLGTVTEAFF

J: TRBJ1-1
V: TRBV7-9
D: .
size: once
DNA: TGTGCCAGCAGCAATACAGGGAACACTGAAGCTTTCTTT
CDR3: CASSNTGNTEAFF

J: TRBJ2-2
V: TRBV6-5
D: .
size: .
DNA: TGTGCCAGCAGTTACGAGGGAGAGCTGTTTTTT
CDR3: CASSYEGELFF

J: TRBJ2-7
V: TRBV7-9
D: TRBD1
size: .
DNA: TGTGCCAGCAGCCACATCTCCGGGACAGCTTCCTACGAGCAGTACTTC
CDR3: CASSHISGTASYEQYF

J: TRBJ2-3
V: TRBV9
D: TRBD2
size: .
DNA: TGTGCCAGCAGCGTTCAGGGAGGGGCAGATACGCAGTATTTT
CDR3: CASSVQGGADTQYF

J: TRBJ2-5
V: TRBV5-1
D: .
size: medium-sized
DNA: TGCGCCAGCAGCTTCTATACAGGGAAGGAAGAGACCCAGTACTTC
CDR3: CASSFYTGKEETQYF

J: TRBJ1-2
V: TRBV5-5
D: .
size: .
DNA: TGTGCCAGCACTCTGAGGGGGGGAGGCTATGGCTACACCTTC
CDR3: CASTLRGGGYGYTF

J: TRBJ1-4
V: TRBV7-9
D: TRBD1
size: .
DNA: TGTGCCAGCAGCCCCCGAAGGGGGCGAGAAACTAATGAAAAACTGTTTTTT
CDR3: CASSPRRGRETNEKLFF

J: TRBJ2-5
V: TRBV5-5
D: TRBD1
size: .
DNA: TGTGCCAGCAGCCTGGGACAGTCCCAAGAGACCCAGTACTTC
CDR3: CASSLGQSQETQYF